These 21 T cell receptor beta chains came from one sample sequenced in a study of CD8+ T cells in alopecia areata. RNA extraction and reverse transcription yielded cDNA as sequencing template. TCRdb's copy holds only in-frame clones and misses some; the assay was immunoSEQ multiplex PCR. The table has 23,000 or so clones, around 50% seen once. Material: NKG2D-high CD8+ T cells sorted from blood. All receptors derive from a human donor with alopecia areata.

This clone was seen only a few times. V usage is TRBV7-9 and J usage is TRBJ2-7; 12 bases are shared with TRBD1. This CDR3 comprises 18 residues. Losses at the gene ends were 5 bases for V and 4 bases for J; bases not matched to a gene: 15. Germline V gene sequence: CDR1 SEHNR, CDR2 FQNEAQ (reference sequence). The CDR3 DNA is TGTGCCAGCAGCGTCCCGGGTGGCGGGACAGGGGGCGTTTACGAGCAGTACTTC. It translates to CASSVPGGGTGGVYEQYF.

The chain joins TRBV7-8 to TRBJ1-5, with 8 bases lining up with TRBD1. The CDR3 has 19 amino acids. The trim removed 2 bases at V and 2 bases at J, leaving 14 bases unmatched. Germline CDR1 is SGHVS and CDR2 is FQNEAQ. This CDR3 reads CASSLKSDREGLGNQPQHF. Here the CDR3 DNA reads TGTGCCAGCAGCTTAAAGTCGGACAGGGAGGGTCTTGGCAATCAGCCCCAGCATTTT.

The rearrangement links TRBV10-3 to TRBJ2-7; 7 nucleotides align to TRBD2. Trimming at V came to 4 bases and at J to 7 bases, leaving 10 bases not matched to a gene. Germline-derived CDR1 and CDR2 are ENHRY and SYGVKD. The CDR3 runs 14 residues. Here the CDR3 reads CAISVSAGAGEQYF. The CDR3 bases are TGTGCCATCAGTGTTTCGGCGGGAGCAGGGGAGCAGTACTTC.

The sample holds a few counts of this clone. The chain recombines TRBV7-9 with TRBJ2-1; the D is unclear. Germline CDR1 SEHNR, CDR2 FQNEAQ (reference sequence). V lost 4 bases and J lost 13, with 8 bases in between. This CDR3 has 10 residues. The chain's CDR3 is CASSSLDQFF. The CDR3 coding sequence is TGTGCCAGCAGCTCACTGGATCAGTTCTTC.

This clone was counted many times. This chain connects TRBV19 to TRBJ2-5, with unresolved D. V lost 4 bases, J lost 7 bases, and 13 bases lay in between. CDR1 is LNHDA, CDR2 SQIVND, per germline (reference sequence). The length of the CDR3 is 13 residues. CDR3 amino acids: CASSTPPSGTQYF. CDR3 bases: TGTGCCAGTAGTACTCCCCCTTCGGGGACCCAGTACTTC.

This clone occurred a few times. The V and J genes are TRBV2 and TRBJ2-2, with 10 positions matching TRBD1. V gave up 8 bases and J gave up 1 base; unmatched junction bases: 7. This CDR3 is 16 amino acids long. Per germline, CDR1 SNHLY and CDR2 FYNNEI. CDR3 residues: CASSSGTGVNTGELFF. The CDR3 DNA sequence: TGTGCCAGCTCTTCCGGGACAGGGGTGAACACCGGGGAGCTGTTTTTT.

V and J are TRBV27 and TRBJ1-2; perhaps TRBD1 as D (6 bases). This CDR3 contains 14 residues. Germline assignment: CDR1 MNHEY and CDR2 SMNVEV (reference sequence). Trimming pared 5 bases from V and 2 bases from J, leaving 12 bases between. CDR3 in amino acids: CASSPPGGNYGYTF. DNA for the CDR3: TGTGCCAGCAGTCCCCCGGGGGGCAACTATGGCTACACCTTC.

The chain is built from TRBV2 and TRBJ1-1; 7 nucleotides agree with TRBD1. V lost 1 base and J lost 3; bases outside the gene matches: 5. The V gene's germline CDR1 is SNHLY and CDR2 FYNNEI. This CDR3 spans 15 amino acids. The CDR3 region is CASSEDETGYTEAFF. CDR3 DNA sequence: TGTGCCAGCAGTGAAGACGAGACAGGGTACACTGAAGCTTTCTTT.

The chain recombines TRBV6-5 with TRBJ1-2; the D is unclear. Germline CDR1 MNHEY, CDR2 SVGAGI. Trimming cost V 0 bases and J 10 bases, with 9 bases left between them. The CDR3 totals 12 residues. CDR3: CASSYSTRDYTF. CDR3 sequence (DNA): TGTGCCAGCAGTTACTCGACACGCGACTACACCTTC.

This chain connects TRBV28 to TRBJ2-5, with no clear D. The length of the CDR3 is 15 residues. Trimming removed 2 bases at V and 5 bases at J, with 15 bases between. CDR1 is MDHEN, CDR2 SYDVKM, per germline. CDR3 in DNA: TGTGCCAGCAGTTTACTATCCGCAGCCCGGGAGACCCAGTACTTC. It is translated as CASSLLSAARETQYF.

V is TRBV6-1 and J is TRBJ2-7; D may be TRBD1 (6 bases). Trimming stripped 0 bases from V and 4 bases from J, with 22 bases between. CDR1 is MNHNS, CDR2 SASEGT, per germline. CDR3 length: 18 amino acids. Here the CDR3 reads CASSEAQPTGPMWYEQYF. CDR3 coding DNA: TGTGCCAGCAGTGAAGCACAACCGACAGGACCAATGTGGTACGAGCAGTACTTC.

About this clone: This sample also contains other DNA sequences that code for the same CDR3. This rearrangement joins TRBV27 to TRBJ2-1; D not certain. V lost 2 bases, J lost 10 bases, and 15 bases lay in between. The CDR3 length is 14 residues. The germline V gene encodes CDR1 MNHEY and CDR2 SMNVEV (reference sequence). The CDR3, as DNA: TGTGCCAGCAGTTTAACCCCGACGGGTTACGAGCAGTTCTTC. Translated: CASSLTPTGYEQFF.

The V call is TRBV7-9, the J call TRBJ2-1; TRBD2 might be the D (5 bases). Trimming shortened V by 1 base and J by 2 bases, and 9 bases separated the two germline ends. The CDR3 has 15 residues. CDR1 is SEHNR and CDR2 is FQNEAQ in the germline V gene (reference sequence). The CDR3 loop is CASSLDGIPYNEQFF. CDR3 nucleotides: TGTGCCAGCAGCTTAGACGGGATCCCCTACAATGAGCAGTTCTTC.

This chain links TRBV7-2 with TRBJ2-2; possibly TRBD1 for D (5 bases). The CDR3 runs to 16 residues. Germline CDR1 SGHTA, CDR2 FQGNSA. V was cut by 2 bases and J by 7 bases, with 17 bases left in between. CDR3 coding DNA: TGTGCCAGCAGCTTAAATCACGTCAGGGTTGGCGGGGAGCTGTTTTTT. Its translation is CASSLNHVRVGGELFF.

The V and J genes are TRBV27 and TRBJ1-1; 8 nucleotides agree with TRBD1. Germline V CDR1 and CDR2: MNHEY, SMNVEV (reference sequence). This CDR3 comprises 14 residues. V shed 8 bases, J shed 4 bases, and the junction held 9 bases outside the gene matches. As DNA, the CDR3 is TGTGCCAGCTCCCTAGGGACAGGTTTCACTGAAGCTTTCTTT. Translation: CASSLGTGFTEAFF.

CDR3 sequence: CASSSQETQYF. The CDR3, as DNA: TGTGCCAGCAGTTCTCAAGAGACCCAGTACTTC. The chain couples TRBV28 to TRBJ2-5; D is unclear. CDR1 and CDR2 from the germline V gene are MDHEN and SYDVKM. The germline V and J ends were trimmed by 4 bases and 2 bases, with 2 bases remaining between them. CDR3 length: 11 residues. Using reference TRBV28 and TRBJ2-5 for the parts outside the CDR3, the full variable domain is DVKVTQSSRYLVKRTGEKVFLECVQDMDHENMFWYRQDPGLGLRLIYFSYDVKMKEKGDIPEGYSVSREKKERFSLILESASTNQTSMYLCASSSQETQYFGPGTRLLVL.

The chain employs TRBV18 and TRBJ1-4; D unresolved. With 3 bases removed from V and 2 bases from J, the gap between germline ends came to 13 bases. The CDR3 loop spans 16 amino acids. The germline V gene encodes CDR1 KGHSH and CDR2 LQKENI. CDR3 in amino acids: CASSPQTWSTNEKLFF. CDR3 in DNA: TGTGCCAGCTCACCGCAGACTTGGAGCACTAATGAAAAACTGTTTTTT.

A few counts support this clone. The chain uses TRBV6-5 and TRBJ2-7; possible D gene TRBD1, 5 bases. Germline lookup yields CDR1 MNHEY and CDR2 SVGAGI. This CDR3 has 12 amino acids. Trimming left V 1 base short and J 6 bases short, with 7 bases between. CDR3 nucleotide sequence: TGTGCCAGCAGTTACTGGGGCGTCGAGCAGTACTTC. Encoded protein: CASSYWGVEQYF.

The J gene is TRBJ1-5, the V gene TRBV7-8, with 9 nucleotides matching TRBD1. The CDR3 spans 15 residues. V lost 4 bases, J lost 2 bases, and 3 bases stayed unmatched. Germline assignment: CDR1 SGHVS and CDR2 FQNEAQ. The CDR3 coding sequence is TGTGCCAGCAGCTCCTGGGACAGGGGCAATCAGCCCCAGCATTTT. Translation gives CASSSWDRGNQPQHF.

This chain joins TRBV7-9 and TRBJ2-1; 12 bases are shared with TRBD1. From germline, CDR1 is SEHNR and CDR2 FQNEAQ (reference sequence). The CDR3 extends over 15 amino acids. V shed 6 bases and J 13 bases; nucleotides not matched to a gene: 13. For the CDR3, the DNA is TGTGCCAGCAGTAACCGGGACAGGGGGCCTGTGGGACAGTTCTTC. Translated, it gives CASSNRDRGPVGQFF.

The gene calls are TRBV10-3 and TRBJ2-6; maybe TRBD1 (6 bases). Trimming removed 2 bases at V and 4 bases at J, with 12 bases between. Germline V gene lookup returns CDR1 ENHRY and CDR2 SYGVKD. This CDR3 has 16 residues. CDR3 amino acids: CAISEEQGSGANVLTF. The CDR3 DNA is TGTGCCATCAGTGAGGAGCAGGGGTCCGGGGCCAACGTCCTGACTTTC.